One and the same sample provided the 20 T cell receptor beta chains below, sequenced in a study of blood T cell repertoires in COVID-19. The assay was immunoSEQ multiplex PCR, and TCRdb's table has in-frame clones only and misses some. The repertoire holds hundreds of thousands of clones, roughly 80% seen once, with 2% to 3% in the top ten. Sequencing was done on a sample of peripheral blood. These receptor sequences come from a woman between 35 and 50 years old with active or convalescent COVID-19.

This chain uses TRBV4-3 with TRBJ1-1; TRBD1 might be the D (6 bases). Germline CDR1 LGHNA, CDR2 YSLEER. The CDR3 has 17 residues. The V end was cut by 0 bases, the J end by 5 bases, with 19 bases between. In nucleotides, the CDR3 is TGCGCCAGCAGCCAAGATGTCAGGGGCAATAGGGGAACTGAAGCTTTCTTT. Translated: CASSQDVRGNRGTEAFF.

J is TRBJ1-2 and V is TRBV4-3; the D is unclear. Germline V gives CDR1 LGHNA, CDR2 YSLEER. The CDR3 runs 15 residues. V lost 0 bases and J lost 5, with 13 bases in between. Here the CDR3 reads CASSQDATTGYGYTF. DNA for the CDR3: TGCGCCAGCAGCCAAGACGCGACGACGGGTTATGGCTACACCTTC.

The chain has TRBV20-1 and TRBJ2-3; 13 bases map to TRBD2. Germline CDR1 DFQATT, CDR2 SNEGSKA (reference sequence). The CDR3 covers 16 residues. V shed 3 bases, J shed 5 bases, and the junction held 8 bases outside the gene matches. The CDR3 sequence: CSASQLAGGREDTQYF. As DNA, the CDR3 is TGCAGTGCTAGTCAACTAGCGGGGGGGCGGGAAGATACGCAGTATTTT.

A single count supports this clone. The rearrangement joins TRBV4-2 to TRBJ2-3, with 10 bases aligning to TRBD1. Germline lookup yields CDR1 LGHNA and CDR2 YNFKEQ. Trimming took 1 base from V and 3 from J; bases not matched to a gene: 4. The CDR3 is 16 residues long. Here the CDR3 reads CASSQGGQGHTDTQYF. The CDR3 coding sequence is TGTGCCAGCAGCCAAGGGGGACAGGGGCATACAGATACGCAGTATTTT.

The rearrangement links TRBV4-3 to TRBJ2-6; D possibly corresponds to TRBD2 (6 bases). The CDR3 has 17 amino acids. V was trimmed by 0 bases and J by 0 bases, leaving 9 bases between them. Germline CDR1 LGHNA, CDR2 YSLEER. The CDR3 reads CASSQELGGSGANVLTF. The DNA for the CDR3 is TGCGCCAGCAGCCAAGAGTTGGGGGGCTCTGGGGCCAACGTCCTGACTTTC.

This clone was detected only once. The gene calls are TRBV24-1 and TRBJ1-2; no reliable D call. Germline CDR1 KGHDR, CDR2 SFDVKD. The CDR3 loop spans 14 amino acids. The V end lost 5 bases, the J end lost 4 bases, and 13 bases lay between the germline ends. CDR3 nucleotide sequence: TGTGCCACCAGTGGCGATGGGAGGCCCTATGGCTACACCTTC. Translating it yields CATSGDGRPYGYTF.

This chain connects TRBV7-2 to TRBJ1-2; TRBD1 matches 8 bases. J gave up 4 bases and V 3 bases, and 4 bases lay outside the gene matches. Looked up from germline, CDR1 is SGHTA and CDR2 is FQGNSA. The CDR3 consists of 14 residues. CDR3 DNA: TGTGCCAGCAGCTTCCGGGACAGGAGCTATGGCTACACCTTC. This codes for CASSFRDRSYGYTF.

The chain joins TRBV7-9 to TRBJ2-1, with TRBD1 matching over 8 bases. This CDR3 is built from 16 residues. Germline-derived CDR1 and CDR2 are SEHNR and FQNEAQ (reference sequence). V shed 5 bases and J 4 bases; nucleotides not matched to a gene: 10. The CDR3 DNA reads as TGTGCCAGCAGCCCCCCCCCGGGACAGGTATACAATGAGCAGTTCTTC. Protein product: CASSPPPGQVYNEQFF.

The gene calls are TRBV6-6 and TRBJ2-2; 7 bases fit TRBD1. The germline gives CDR1 MNHNY, CDR2 SVGAGI (reference sequence). CDR3 length equals 15 residues. Trimming at V came to 5 bases and at J to 5 bases, leaving 8 bases not matched to a gene. CDR3 in DNA: TGTGCCAGCAGTCATACAGGGGCTGGTACCGGGGAGCTGTTTTTT. Translating gives CASSHTGAGTGELFF.

This clone has just a few counts. The chain joins TRBV3-1 (or the pseudogene TRBV3-2) to TRBJ2-5; TRBD2 matches at 8 bases. This CDR3 contains 14 residues. Germline CDR1 and CDR2: LGHDT and YNNKEL (reference sequence). After removal of 4 bases from V and 2 bases from J, the junction contained 3 bases not matched to a gene. Written as DNA, the CDR3 is TGTGCCAGCAGCCTGGCGGGGGGTCAAGAGACCCAGTACTTC. It translates to CASSLAGGQETQYF.

The chain employs TRBV3-1 (or the pseudogene TRBV3-2) and TRBJ1-5; no reliable D call. This CDR3 comprises 14 residues. Germline V gives CDR1 LGHDT, CDR2 YNNKEL (reference sequence). Deletions cut 3 bases from V and 4 bases from J, with 10 bases between. DNA of the CDR3: TGTGCCAGCAGCCACCCGGGATCAAATCAGCCCCAGCATTTT. Amino acid sequence: CASSHPGSNQPQHF.

The genes are TRBV12-5 and TRBJ2-3; tentatively, D is TRBD1 (6 bases). The CDR3 loop spans 18 amino acids. The V end was cut by 4 bases, the J end by 0 bases, with 20 bases between. Germline CDR1 is LGHNT and CDR2 is FRNRAP. The CDR3 here is CASGSAYNRALSTDTQYF. DNA for the CDR3: TGTGCTAGTGGTTCCGCCTATAACAGGGCCCTTAGCACAGATACGCAGTATTTT.

This clone was recorded at least ten times. This CDR3 is CASSPPSDAETQYF. The CDR3 region has the DNA TGCGCCAGCAGCCCCCCCTCAGATGCCGAGACCCAGTACTTC. The chain couples TRBV5-1 to TRBJ2-5; D is uncertain. This CDR3 spans 14 amino acids. Germline V gene data show CDR1 as SGHRS and CDR2 as YFSETQ. The V gene lost 4 bases and the J gene lost 5 bases, with 15 bases spanning the gap.

This chain links TRBV9 with TRBJ2-1; weak D call: TRBD2 (5 bases). Germline assignment: CDR1 SGDLS and CDR2 YYNGEE. Deletions cut 3 bases from V and 2 bases from J, with 12 bases between. This CDR3 is 15 amino acids long. The DNA of the CDR3 is TGTGCCAGCAGCGATAGCGTGGCCCCCTACAATGAGCAGTTCTTC. It encodes CASSDSVAPYNEQFF.

This clone has just a few counts. The chain is built from TRBV24-1 and TRBJ2-1; 9 bases align to TRBD2. Trimming took 4 bases from V and 7 from J; bases not matched to a gene: 16. This CDR3 has 18 residues. Germline lookup yields CDR1 KGHDR and CDR2 SFDVKD. The CDR3: CATSDQGLAGDFGNEQFF. In nucleotides, the CDR3 is TGTGCCACCAGTGACCAAGGGTTAGCGGGAGATTTCGGTAATGAGCAGTTCTTC.

The chain uses TRBV24-1 and TRBJ2-2, with TRBD1 identical over 11 bases. CDR1 is KGHDR and CDR2 is SFDVKD in the germline V gene. The V segment lost 0 bases and the J segment 0 bases; nucleotides outside the gene matches: 2. CDR3 length: 18 amino acids. The CDR3 sequence is CATSDLPDRGPNTGELFF. The DNA for the CDR3 is TGTGCCACCAGTGATTTGCCGGACAGGGGGCCGAACACCGGGGAGCTGTTTTTT.

The chain couples TRBV27 to TRBJ1-6, with D possibly TRBD1 on 5 matching bases. CDR1 MNHEY and CDR2 SMNVEV come from the germline V gene (reference sequence). CDR3 size: 15 residues. V was trimmed by 4 bases and J by 10 bases, leaving 17 bases between them. The CDR3 bases are TGTGCCAGCAGTTCCCTGGAGGGGCGCGGGTCACCCCTCCACTTT. Its protein is CASSSLEGRGSPLHF.

V gene TRBV7-9 combines with J gene TRBJ1-2; 7 bases fit TRBD1. The CDR3 sequence is 14 residues long. Per the germline V gene, CDR1 is SEHNR and CDR2 is FQNEAQ (reference sequence). V dropped 2 bases and J dropped 3; count of bases not matched to a gene: 3. The CDR3 DNA follows: TGTGCCAGCAGCTTAACAGGGGAGGACTATGGCTACACCTTC. Translated, it gives CASSLTGEDYGYTF.

V usage is TRBV4-3 and J usage is TRBJ1-2; unclear D gene. Trimming left V 0 bases short and J 0 bases short, with 11 bases between. Germline CDR1 LGHNA, CDR2 YSLEER. There are 16 residues in the CDR3. CDR3 in amino acids: CASSQDREAPNYGYTF. CDR3 in DNA: TGCGCCAGCAGCCAAGATCGGGAGGCACCTAACTATGGCTACACCTTC.

The chain carries TRBV6-5 and TRBJ2-7; 8 bases align to TRBD2. V lost 7 bases and J lost 6; bases outside the gene matches: 8. CDR1 is MNHEY and CDR2 is SVGAGI in the germline V gene. This CDR3 contains 13 residues. CDR3 loop: CASTTSGSLEQYF. As DNA, the CDR3 is TGTGCCAGCACAACTAGCGGTAGTCTCGAGCAGTACTTC.